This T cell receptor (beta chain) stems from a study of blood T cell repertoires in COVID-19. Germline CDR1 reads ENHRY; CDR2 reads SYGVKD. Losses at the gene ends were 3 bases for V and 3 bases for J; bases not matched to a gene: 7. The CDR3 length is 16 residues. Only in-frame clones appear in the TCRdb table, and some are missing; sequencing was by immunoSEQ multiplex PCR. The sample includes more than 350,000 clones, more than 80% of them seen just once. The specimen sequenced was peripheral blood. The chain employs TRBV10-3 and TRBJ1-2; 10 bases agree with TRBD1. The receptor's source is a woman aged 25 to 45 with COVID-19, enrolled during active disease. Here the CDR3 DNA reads TGTGCCATCAGTGAAACCGGGACAGGGGAGGACTATGGCTACACCTTC. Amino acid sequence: CAISETGTGEDYGYTF.